This TCR beta chain was documented in a study of Tregs in tolerant kidney transplant recipients. Whole-study results and caveats: The most relevant donor-specific Treg TCRbeta repertoire apparently came from expansion with activated donor B cells.

Trimming pared 4 bases from V and 2 bases from J, leaving 14 bases between. CDR1 is SGHDT and CDR2 is YYEEEE in the germline V gene. The CDR3 is made up of 15 amino acids. Assay: immunoSEQ multiplex PCR; the TCRdb copy retains only in-frame clones and omits some. Of about 64,000 clones listed, about 89% are singletons. This clone was observed once. Its antigen is unidentified. Mixed chimerism was transient after nonmyeloablative marrow transplants from related graft donors. Unstimulated regulatory T cells (CD4+CD25+CD127-), CD4+CD25- non-regulatory cells, CD4 and CD8 cells were FACS-sorted from thawed PBMCs.

The receptor was isolated from a human patient who received a combined kidney and bone marrow transplant. Part of the T cells may come from the graft donor. The chain is built from TRBV5-6 and TRBJ2-3; perhaps TRBD1 as D (5 bases). The specimen comprised CD4+ T cells from blood (PBMCs), sampled 6 months after the transplant. The CDR3 nucleotides are TGTGCCAGCAGCCCCGGACAACAAATCACAGATACGCAGTATTTT. Protein: CASSPGQQITDTQYF.